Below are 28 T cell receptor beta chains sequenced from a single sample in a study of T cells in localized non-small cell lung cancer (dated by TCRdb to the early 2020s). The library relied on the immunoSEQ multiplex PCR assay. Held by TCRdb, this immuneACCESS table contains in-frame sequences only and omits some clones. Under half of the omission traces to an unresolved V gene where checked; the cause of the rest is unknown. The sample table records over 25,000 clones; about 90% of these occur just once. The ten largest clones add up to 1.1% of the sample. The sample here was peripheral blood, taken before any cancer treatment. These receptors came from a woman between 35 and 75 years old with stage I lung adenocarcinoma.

Written as DNA, the CDR3 is TGTGCCAGCTCGGACAGCCTTAGCAATCAGCCCCAGCATTTT. It translates to CASSDSLSNQPQHF. The chain carries TRBV18 and TRBJ1-5, with a tentative D call TRBD1 (6 bases). CDR1 KGHSH and CDR2 LQKENI come from the germline V gene. The V end was cut by 6 bases, the J end by 0 bases, with 9 bases between. There are 14 residues in the CDR3.

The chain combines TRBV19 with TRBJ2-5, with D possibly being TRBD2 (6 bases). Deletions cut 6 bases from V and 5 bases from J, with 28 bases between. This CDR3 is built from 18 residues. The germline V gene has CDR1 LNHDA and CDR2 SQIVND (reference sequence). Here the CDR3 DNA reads TGTGCCAGTAGCGCTATAGGGGTCGCGGGACCCTATGGGGAGACCCAGTACTTC. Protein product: CASSAIGVAGPYGETQYF.

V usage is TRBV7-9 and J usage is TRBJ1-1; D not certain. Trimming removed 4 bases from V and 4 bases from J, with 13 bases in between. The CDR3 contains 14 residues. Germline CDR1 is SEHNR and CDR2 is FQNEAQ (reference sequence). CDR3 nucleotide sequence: TGTGCCAGCAGCTCCCCTCGACGGGCCACTGAAGCTTTCTTT. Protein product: CASSSPRRATEAFF. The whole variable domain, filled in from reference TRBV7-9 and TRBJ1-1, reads DTGVSQNPRHKITKRGQNVTFRCDPISEHNRLYWYRQTLGQGPEFLTYFQNEAQLEKSRLLSDRFSAERPKGSFSTLEIQRTEQGDSAMYLCASSSPRRATEAFFGQGTRLTVV.

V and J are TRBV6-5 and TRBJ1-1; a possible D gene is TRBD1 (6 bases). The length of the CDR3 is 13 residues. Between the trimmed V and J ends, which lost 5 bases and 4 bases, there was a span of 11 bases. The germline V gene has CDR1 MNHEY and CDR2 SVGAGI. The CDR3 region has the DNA TGTGCCAGCAGTCAACAGGGAGGCACTGAAGCTTTCTTT. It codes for CASSQQGGTEAFF.

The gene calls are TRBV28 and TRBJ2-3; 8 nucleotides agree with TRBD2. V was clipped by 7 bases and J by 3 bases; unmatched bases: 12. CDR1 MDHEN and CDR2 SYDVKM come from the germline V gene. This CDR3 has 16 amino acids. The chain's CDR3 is CASNGGTRSGTDTQYF. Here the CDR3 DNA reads TGTGCCAGCAACGGGGGGACTAGAAGTGGAACAGATACGCAGTATTTT.

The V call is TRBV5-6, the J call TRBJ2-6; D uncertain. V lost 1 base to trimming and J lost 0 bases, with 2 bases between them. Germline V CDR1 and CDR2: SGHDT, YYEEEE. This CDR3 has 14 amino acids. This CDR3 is CASSLFSGANVLTF. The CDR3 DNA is TGTGCCAGCAGCTTGTTCTCTGGGGCCAACGTCCTGACTTTC.

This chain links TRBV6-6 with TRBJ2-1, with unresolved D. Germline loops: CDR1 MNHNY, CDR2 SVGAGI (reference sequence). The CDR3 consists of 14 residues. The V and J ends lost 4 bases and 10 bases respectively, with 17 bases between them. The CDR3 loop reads CASSFQLPLREQFF. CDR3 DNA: TGTGCCAGCAGTTTCCAATTACCGTTAAGGGAGCAGTTCTTC.

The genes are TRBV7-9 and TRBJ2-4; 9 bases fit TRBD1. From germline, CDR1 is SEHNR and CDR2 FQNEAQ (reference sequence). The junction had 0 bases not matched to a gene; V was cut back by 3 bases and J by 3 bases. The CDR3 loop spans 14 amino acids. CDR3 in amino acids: CASSLTGGKNIQYF. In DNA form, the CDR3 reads TGTGCCAGCAGCTTGACAGGGGGCAAAAACATTCAGTACTTC.

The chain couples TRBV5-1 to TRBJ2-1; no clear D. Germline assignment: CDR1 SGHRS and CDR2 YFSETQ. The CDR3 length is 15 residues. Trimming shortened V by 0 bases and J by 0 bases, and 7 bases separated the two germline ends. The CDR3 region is CASSLVGSSYNEQFF. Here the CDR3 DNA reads TGCGCCAGCAGCTTGGTCGGAAGCTCCTACAATGAGCAGTTCTTC.

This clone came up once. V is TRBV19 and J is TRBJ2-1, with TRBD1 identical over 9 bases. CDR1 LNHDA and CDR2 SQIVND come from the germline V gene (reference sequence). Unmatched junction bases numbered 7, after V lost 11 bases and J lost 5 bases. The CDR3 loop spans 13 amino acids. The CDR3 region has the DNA TGTGCCTCCCGGGACAGGGCCCACAATGAGCAGTTCTTC. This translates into CASRDRAHNEQFF.

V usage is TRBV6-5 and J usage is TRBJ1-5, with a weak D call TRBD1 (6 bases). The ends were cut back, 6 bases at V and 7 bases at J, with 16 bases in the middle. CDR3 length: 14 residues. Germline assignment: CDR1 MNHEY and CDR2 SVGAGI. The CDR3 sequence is CASSPTGEGQPQHF. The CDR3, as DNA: TGTGCCAGCAGCCCGACAGGTGAGGGACAGCCCCAGCATTTT.

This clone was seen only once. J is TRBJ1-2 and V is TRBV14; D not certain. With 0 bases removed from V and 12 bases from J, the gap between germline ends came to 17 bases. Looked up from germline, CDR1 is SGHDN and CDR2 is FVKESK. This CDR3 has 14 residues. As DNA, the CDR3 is TGTGCCAGCAGCCAAGATACGAGGGTGAAGGTTGACACCTTC. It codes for CASSQDTRVKVDTF. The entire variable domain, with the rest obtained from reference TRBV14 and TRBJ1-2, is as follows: EAGVTQFPSHSVIEKGQTVTLRCDPISGHDNLYWYRRVMGKEIKFLLHFVKESKQDESGMPNNRFLAERTGGTYSTLKVQPAELEDSGVYFCASSQDTRVKVDTFGSGTRLTVV.

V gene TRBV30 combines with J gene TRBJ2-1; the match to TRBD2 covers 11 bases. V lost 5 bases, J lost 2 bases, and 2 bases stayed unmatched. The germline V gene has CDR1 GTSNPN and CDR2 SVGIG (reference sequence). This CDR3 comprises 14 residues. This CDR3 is CAWGLAGPYNEQFF. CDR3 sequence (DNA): TGTGCCTGGGGACTAGCGGGTCCCTACAATGAGCAGTTCTTC.

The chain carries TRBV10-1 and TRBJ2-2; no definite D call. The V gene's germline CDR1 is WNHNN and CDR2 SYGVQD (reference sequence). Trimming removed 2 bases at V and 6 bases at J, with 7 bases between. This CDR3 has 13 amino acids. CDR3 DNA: TGCGCCAGCAGTGAGAGTGGGGCCGGGGAGCTGTTTTTT. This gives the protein CASSESGAGELFF.

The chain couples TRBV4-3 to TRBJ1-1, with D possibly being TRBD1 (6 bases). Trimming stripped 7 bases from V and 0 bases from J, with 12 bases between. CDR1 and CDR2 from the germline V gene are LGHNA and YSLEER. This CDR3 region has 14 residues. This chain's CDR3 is CASTPGVVNTEAFF. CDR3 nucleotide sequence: TGCGCCAGCACCCCAGGGGTTGTGAACACTGAAGCTTTCTTT.

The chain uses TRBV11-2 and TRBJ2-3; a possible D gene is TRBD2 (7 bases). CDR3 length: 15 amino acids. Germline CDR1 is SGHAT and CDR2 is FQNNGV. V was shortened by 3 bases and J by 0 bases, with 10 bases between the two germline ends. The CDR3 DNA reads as TGTGCCAGCAGCTTTAGGGGGGGGAGCACAGATACGCAGTATTTT. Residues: CASSFRGGSTDTQYF.

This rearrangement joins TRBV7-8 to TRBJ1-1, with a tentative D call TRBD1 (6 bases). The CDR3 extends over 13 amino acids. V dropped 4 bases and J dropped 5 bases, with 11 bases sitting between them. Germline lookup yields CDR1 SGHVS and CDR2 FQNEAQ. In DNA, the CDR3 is TGTGCCAGCAGCTGGGACATGCGGACTGAAGCTTTCTTT. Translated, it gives CASSWDMRTEAFF.

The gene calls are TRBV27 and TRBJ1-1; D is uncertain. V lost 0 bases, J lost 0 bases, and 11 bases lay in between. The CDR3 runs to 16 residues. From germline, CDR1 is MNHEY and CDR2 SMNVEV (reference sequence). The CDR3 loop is CASSLSGGRLNTEAFF. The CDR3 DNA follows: TGTGCCAGCAGTTTATCGGGCGGACGCCTGAACACTGAAGCTTTCTTT.

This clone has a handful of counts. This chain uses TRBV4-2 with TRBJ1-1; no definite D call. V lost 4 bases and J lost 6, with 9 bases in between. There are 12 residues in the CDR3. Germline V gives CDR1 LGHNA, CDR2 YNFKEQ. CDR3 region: CASSPKTAEAFF. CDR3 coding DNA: TGTGCCAGCAGCCCCAAAACGGCTGAAGCTTTCTTT.

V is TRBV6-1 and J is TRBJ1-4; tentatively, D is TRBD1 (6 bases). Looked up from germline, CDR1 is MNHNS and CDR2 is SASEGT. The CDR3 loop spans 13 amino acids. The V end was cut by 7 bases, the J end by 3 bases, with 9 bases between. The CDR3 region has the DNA TGTGCCAGCAACAGGGCTCCTAATGAAAAACTGTTTTTT. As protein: CASNRAPNEKLFF.

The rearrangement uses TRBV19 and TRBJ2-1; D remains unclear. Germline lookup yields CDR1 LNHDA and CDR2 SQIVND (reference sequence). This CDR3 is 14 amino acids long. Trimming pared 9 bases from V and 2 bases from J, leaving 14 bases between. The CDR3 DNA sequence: TGTGCCAGCATGCTCACAGTAGCCTACAATGAGCAGTTCTTC. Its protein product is CASMLTVAYNEQFF. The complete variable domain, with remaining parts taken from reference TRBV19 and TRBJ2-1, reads DGGITQSPKYLFRKEGQNVTLSCEQNLNHDAMYWYRQDPGQGLRLIYYSQIVNDFQKGDIAEGYSVSREKKESFPLTVTSAQKNPTAFYLCASMLTVAYNEQFFGPGTRLTVL.

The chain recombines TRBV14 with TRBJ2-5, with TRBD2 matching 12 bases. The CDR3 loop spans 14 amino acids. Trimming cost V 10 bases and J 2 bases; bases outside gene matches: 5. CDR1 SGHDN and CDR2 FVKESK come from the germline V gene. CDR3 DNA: TGTGCCACCTCCGGACTAGCGGGGCAAGAGACCCAGTACTTC. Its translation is CATSGLAGQETQYF.

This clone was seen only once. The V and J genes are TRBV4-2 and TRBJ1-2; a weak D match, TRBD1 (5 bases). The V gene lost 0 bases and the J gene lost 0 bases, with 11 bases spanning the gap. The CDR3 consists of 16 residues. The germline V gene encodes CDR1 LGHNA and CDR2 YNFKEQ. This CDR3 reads CASSQDRGDANYGYTF. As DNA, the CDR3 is TGTGCCAGCAGCCAAGATCGGGGCGACGCTAACTATGGCTACACCTTC.

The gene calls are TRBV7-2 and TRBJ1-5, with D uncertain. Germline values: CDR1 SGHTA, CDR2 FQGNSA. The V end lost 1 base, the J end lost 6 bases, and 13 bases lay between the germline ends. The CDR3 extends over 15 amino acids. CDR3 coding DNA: TGTGCCAGCAGCTTAGAAGGCAGGCCAGCTCAGCCCCAGCATTTT. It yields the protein CASSLEGRPAQPQHF.

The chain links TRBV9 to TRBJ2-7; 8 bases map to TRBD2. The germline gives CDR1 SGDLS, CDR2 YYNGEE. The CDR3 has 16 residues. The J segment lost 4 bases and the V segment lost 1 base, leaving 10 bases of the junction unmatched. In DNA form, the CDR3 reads TGTGCCAGCAGCGTACTTCCAAGCGGGGGCCTATACGAGCAGTACTTC. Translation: CASSVLPSGGLYEQYF.

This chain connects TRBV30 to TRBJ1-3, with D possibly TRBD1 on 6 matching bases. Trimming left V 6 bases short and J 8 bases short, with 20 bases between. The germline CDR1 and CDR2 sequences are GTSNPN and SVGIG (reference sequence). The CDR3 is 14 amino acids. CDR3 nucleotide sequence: TGTGCCTGCCGACCCCCGACAGGTCCGGACACCATATATTTT. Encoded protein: CACRPPTGPDTIYF. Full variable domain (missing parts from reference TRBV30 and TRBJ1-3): SQTIHQWPATLVQPVGSPLSLECTVEGTSNPNLYWYRQAAGRGLQLLFYSVGIGQISSEVPQNLSASRPQDRQFILSSKKLLLSDSGFYLCACRPPTGPDTIYFGEGSWLTVV.

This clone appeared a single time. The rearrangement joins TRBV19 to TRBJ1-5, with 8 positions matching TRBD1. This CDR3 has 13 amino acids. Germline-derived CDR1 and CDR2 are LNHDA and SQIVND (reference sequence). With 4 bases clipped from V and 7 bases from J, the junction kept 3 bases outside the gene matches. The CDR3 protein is CASSKDREQPQHF. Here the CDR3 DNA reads TGTGCCAGTAGTAAGGACAGGGAACAGCCCCAGCATTTT.

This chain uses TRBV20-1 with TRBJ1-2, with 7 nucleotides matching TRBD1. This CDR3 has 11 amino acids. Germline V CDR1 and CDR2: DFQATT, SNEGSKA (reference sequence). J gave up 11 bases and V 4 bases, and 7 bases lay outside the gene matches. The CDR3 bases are TGCAGTGCTACCCGGGACAGATTATACACCTTC. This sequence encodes CSATRDRLYTF.